The entry that follows covers one T cell receptor (beta chain) sequence. Its specificity is unknown. Amplification used 60 Vbeta primers and 13 Jbeta primers. Produced via immunoSEQ multiplex PCR; TCRdb's table is partial and in-frame only. Among more than 150,000 clones listed, 65% to 80% were seen once. The record originates from a study of cytomegalovirus exposure and HLA in healthy donors. Study findings and constraints: In vitro checks showed that three CMV-associated chains really do target CMV antigens. Previous analysis showed most TCR beta V segments were productive about 87% or about 30% of the time. Several V segments, TRBV6-2 and TRBV6-3 among them, could not be told apart and were dropped.

The CDR3 is 10 residues long. The ends were cut back, 3 bases at V and 6 bases at J, with 3 bases in the middle. Germline CDR1 and CDR2: DFQATT and SNEGSKA (reference sequence). This TCR derives from a woman in her thirties in good health and CMV-seropositive. The rearrangement uses TRBV20-1 and TRBJ1-5; D uncertain. The material sequenced was PBMCs. The CDR3: CSASSQPQHF. The CDR3 coding sequence is TGCAGTGCTAGCTCTCAGCCCCAGCATTTT.